This T cell receptor beta chain was recovered during a study of technical replicates of blood from a handful of donors. Germline V gene data show CDR1 as SEHNR and CDR2 as FQNEAQ (reference sequence). Trimming took 5 bases from V and 2 from J; bases not matched to a gene: 9. The CDR3 covers 15 residues. Generated by immunoSEQ multiplex PCR, the TCRdb table keeps only in-frame clones and is missing some. Found here are roughly 52,000 clones, 90% to 95% of them singletons; the top ten hold 2.5% to 4%. This receptor was obtained from a human donor in good health. Some clones in this sample may be carry-over from other donors' samples. This chain connects TRBV7-9 to TRBJ2-7; 7 nucleotides align to TRBD1. The sample comprised PBMCs. Here the CDR3 reads CASSAPTGIPYEQYF. The CDR3 nucleotides read TGTGCCAGCAGCGCGCCGACAGGGATCCCCTACGAGCAGTACTTC.